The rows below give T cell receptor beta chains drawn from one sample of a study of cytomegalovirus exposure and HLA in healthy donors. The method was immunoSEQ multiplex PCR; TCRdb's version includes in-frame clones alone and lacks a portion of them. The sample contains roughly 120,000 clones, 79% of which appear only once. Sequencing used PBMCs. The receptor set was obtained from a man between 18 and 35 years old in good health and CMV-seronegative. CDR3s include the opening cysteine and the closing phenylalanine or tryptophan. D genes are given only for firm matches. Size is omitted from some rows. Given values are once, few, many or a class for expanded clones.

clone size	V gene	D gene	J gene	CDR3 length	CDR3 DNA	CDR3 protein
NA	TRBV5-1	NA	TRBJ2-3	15	TGCGCCAGCAGCTTGGACAGGGTTAGCACAGATACGCAGTATTTT	CASSLDRVSTDTQYF
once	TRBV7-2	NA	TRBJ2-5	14	TGTGCCAGCAGCCGAAGGAGGTTTCAAGAGACCCAGTACTTC	CASSRRRFQETQYF
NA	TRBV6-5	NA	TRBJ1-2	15	TGTGCCAGCAGCCCTGCCGGGTCCCCAAAGCGGGGCTACACCTTC	CASSPAGSPKRGYTF
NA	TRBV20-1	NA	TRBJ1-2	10	TGCAGTGCTACAGGGAATGGCTACACCTTC	CSATGNGYTF
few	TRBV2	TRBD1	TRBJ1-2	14	TGTGCCAGCAGCGGCAGGACAGGGGGTAATGGCTACACCTTC	CASSGRTGGNGYTF
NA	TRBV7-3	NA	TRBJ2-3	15	TGTGCCAGCAGCTTAACCCCTAGCGTCGCAGATACGCAGTATTTT	CASSLTPSVADTQYF
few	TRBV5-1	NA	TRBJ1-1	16	TGCGCCAGCAGCTTGGGGCTTGCGGGATTGAACACTGAAGCTTTCTTT	CASSLGLAGLNTEAFF
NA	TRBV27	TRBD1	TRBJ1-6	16	TGTGCCAGCAGTGGGACAGCCAGCTCCTATAATTCACCCCTCCACTTT	CASSGTASSYNSPLHF
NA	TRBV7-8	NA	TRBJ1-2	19	TGTGCCAGCAGCCCCACACGGGTCCGTCCACAGGGAGCGGGGTATGGCTACACCTTC	CASSPTRVRPQGAGYGYTF
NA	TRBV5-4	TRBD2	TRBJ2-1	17	TGTGCCAGCAGCTTGGTGACTAGCGGGGCCTCCTACAATGAGCAGTTCTTC	CASSLVTSGASYNEQFF
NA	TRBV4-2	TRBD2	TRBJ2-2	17	TGTGCCAGCAGCCAATTGGGACTAGCGGCGAACACCGGGGAGCTGTTTTTT	CASSQLGLAANTGELFF
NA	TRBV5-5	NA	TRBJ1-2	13	TGTGCCAGCAGCTATACTGGGAGCTATGGCTACACCTTC	CASSYTGSYGYTF
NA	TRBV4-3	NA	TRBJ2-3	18	TGCGCCAGCAGCCAAGAATTTCGGGAGGGGGCACGGGCAGATACGCAGTATTTT	CASSQEFREGARADTQYF
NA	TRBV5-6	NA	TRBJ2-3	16	TGTGCCAGCAGGTTCCTTCTCTCAAGCCGCACAGATACGCAGTATTTT	CASRFLLSSRTDTQYF